The rows below give T cell receptor beta chains drawn from one sample of a study of T cells after yellow fever vaccination. From the 5' RACE reads, TCRdb called clonotypes with MiXCR, one entry per CDR3 protein. This sample yields roughly 6,100 distinct CDR3 sequences, of which 5.5% to 8% are seen a single time; 55% to 75% belongs to the top ten. The sample here was PBMCs, either bulk or a sorted T-cell subset (CD4+, CD8+, memory, or dextramer-sorted; not recorded which), taken less than 18 days after the first yellow fever vaccination. Every receptor here comes from a man between 18 and 35 years old who received the YFV17D yellow fever vaccine. Both conserved end residues are part of each CDR3. D genes are given only for firm matches. Clone size appears in some rows only: once, few, many, or a class for an expanded clone.

abundance	v_gene	len	d_gene	j_gene	CDR3aa	CDR3nt
many	TRBV7-8	14	.	TRBJ2-1	CASSWIGSYNEQFF	TGTGCCAGCAGCTGGATAGGGAGCTACAATGAGCAGTTCTTC
medium-sized	TRBV7-6	11	.	TRBJ2-7	CASSPGYEQYF	TGTGCCAGCAGCCCCGGCTACGAGCAGTACTTC
many	TRBV4-1	16	.	TRBJ1-1	CASSQFDRRMNTEAFF	TGCGCCAGCAGCCAATTCGACCGGCGAATGAACACTGAAGCTTTCTTT
many	TRBV18	13	.	TRBJ2-1	CASSSGYINEQFF	TGTGCCAGCTCCTCCGGATATATCAATGAGCAGTTCTTC
many	TRBV4-1	13	.	TRBJ1-1	CASSPREVAEAFF	TGCGCCAGCAGCCCTAGGGAGGTGGCTGAAGCTTTCTTT
many	TRBV7-2	15	.	TRBJ2-6	CASAYRVFGANVLTF	TGTGCCAGCGCGTACAGGGTCTTCGGGGCCAACGTCCTGACTTTC
medium-sized	TRBV12-3/TRBV12-4	15	.	TRBJ2-3	CASSLGGGDHLGQYF	TGTGCCAGCAGTTTAGGGGGGGGCGACCACCTCGGGCAGTATTTT
many	TRBV7-9	11	.	TRBJ2-5	CASSLQETQYF	TGTGCCAGCAGCCTCCAAGAGACCCAGTACTTC
medium-sized	TRBV7-6	16	.	TRBJ2-3	CASSGRVGASTDTQYF	TGTGCCAGCAGTGGTAGGGTAGGGGCTAGCACAGATACGCAGTATTTT
many	TRBV6-2/TRBV6-3	14	.	TRBJ1-1	CASSFLSRSTEAFF	TGTGCCAGCAGCTTCCTGTCTCGGAGCACTGAAGCTTTCTTT
many	TRBV5-1	17	TRBD2	TRBJ2-1	CASHGLAGLMGYNEQFF	TGCGCCAGCCACGGACTAGCGGGTCTTATGGGTTACAATGAGCAGTTCTTC
many	TRBV9	15	TRBD2	TRBJ2-1	CASSSGGVGYNEQFF	TGTGCCAGCAGTAGCGGGGGTGTGGGCTACAATGAGCAGTTCTTC
.	TRBV23-1	13	.	TRBJ2-5	CASRRNQDETQYF	TGCGCCAGCAGACGGAATCAAGACGAGACCCAGTACTTC
many	TRBV19	14	.	TRBJ2-2	CASFPVGGTGELFF	TGTGCCAGTTTCCCGGTAGGAGGTACCGGGGAGCTGTTTTTT
many	TRBV27	13	.	TRBJ1-2	CASGLQAHGGYTF	TGTGCCAGCGGCCTTCAGGCCCATGGGGGCTACACCTTC
many	TRBV5-1	16	.	TRBJ2-3	CASSLGGGPSTDTQYF	TGCGCCAGCAGCTTGGGCGGGGGCCCCAGCACAGATACGCAGTATTTT
many	TRBV11-1	19	TRBD1	TRBJ2-2	CASSRKPPGQVRNTGELFF	TGTGCCAGCAGCCGTAAACCGCCGGGACAGGTCCGGAACACCGGGGAGCTGTTTTTT